This T cell receptor beta chain emerged from a study of blood T cell repertoires in COVID-19. Here immunoSEQ multiplex PCR was the method, and the copy in TCRdb shows in-frame clones only, minus some. The table records hundreds of thousands of clones, 85% to 90% of them present only once. Trimming cost V 9 bases and J 2 bases; bases outside gene matches: 5. Looked up from germline, CDR1 is LNHNV and CDR2 is YYDKDF (reference sequence). The length of the CDR3 is 15 residues. Clinical history reported by participants formed the basis on which cohorts were assigned. This clonotype was obtained from a woman aged 18-35 years who had recovered from COVID-19. The chain uses TRBV15 and TRBJ2-3; 13 bases align to TRBD2. The specimen sequenced was PBMCs or T cells enriched from blood (not recorded which). In DNA form, the CDR3 reads TGTGCCACTTATGGGACTAGCGGGGCCACAGATACGCAGTATTTT. It encodes CATYGTSGATDTQYF.